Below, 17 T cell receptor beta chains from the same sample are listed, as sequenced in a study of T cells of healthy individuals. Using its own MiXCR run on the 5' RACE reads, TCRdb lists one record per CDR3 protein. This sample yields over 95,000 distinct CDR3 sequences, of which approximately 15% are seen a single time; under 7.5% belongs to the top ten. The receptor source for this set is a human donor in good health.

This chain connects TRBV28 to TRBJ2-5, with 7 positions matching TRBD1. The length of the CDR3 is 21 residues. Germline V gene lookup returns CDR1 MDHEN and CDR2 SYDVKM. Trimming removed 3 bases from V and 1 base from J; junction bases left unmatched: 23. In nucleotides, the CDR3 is TGTGCCAGCAGTTTCCCAACCTCCGGGACAGAGAAACTAACAAGCCAAGAGACCCAGTACTTC. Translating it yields CASSFPTSGTEKLTSQETQYF. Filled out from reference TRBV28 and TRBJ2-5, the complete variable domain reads DVKVTQSSRYLVKRTGEKVFLECVQDMDHENMFWYRQDPGLGLRLIYFSYDVKMKEKGDIPEGYSVSREKKERFSLILESASTNQTSMYLCASSFPTSGTEKLTSQETQYFGPGTRLLVL.

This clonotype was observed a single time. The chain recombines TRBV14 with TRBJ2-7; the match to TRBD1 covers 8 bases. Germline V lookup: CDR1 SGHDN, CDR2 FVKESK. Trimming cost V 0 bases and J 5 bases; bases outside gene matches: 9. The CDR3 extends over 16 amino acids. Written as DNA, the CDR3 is TGTGCCAGCAGCCAAGATACGTGGGACAGGTTCCACGAGCAGTACTTC. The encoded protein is CASSQDTWDRFHEQYF.

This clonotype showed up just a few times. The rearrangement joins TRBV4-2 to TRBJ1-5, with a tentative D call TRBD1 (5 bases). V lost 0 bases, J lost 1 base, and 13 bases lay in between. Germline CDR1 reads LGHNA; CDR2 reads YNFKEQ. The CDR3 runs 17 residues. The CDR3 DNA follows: TGTGCCAGCAGCCAAGAAGGCAGGGTAGGAAGCAATCAGCCCCAGCATTTT. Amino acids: CASSQEGRVGSNQPQHF.

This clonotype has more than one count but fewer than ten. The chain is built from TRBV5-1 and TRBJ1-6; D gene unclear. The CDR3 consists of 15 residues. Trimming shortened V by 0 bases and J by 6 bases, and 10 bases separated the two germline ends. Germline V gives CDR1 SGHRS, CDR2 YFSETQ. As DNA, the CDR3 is TGCGCCAGCAGCTTGGTTTCGTTGAGTAATTCACCCCTCCACTTT. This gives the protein CASSLVSLSNSPLHF. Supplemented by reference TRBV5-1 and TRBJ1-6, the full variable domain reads KAGVTQTPRYLIKTRGQQVTLSCSPISGHRSVSWYQQTPGQGLQFLFEYFSETQRNKGNFPGRFSGRQFSNSRSEMNVSTLELGDSALYLCASSLVSLSNSPLHFGNGTRLTVT.

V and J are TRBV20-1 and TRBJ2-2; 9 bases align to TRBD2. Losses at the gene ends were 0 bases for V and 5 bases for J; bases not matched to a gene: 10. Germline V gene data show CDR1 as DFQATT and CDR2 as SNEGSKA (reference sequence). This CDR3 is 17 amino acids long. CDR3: CSARDPRLAASTGELFF. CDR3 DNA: TGCAGTGCTAGAGATCCTCGACTAGCGGCATCTACCGGGGAGCTGTTTTTT.

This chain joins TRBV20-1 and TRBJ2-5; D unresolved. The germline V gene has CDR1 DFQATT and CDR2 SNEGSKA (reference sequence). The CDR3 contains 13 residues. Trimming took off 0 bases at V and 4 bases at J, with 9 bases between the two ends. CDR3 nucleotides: TGCAGTGCTAGAGAATGGGGTCGAGAGACCCAGTACTTC. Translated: CSAREWGRETQYF.

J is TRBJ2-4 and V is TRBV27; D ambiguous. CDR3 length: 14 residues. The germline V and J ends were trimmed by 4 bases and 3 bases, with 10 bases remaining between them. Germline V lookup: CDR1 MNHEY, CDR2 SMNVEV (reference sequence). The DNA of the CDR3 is TGTGCCAGCAGTTCCGGGCCTAACAAAAACATTCAGTACTTC. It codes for CASSSGPNKNIQYF.

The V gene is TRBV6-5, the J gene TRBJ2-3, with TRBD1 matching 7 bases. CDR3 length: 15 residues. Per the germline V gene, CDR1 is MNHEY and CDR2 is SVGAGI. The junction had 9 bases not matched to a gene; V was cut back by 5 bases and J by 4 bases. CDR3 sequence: CASSATDRSADTQYF. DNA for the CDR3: TGTGCCAGCAGTGCTACGGACAGGTCGGCAGATACGCAGTATTTT.

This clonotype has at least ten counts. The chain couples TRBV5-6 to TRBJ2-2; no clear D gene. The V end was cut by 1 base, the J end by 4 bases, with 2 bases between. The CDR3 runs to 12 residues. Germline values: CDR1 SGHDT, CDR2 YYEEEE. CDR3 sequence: CASSLFTGELFF. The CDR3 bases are TGTGCCAGCAGCTTGTTCACCGGGGAGCTGTTTTTT.

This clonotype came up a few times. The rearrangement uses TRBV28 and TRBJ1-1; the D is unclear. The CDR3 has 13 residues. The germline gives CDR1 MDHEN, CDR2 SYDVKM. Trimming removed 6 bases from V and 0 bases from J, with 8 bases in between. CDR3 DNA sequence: TGTGCCAGCAGAAACCAAGTGAACACTGAAGCTTTCTTT. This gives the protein CASRNQVNTEAFF.

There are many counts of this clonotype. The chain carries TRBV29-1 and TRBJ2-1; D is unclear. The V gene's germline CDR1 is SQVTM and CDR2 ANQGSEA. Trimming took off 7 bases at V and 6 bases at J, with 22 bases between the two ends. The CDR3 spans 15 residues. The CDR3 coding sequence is TGCAGCGCATACACCACTCAGCCCAGCCCCAATGAGCAGTTCTTC. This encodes CSAYTTQPSPNEQFF.

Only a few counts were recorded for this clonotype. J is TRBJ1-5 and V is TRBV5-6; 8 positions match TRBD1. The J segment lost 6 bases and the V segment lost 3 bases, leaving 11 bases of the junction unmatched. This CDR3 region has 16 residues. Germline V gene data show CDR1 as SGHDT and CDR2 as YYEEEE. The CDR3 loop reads CASSSATGVTSQPQHF. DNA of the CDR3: TGTGCCAGCAGCTCGGCGACAGGGGTGACGAGTCAGCCCCAGCATTTT. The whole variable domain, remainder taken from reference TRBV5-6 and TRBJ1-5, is DAGVTQSPTHLIKTRGQQVTLRCSPKSGHDTVSWYQQALGQGPQFIFQYYEEEERQRGNFPDRFSGHQFPNYSSELNVNALLLGDSALYLCASSSATGVTSQPQHFGDGTRLSIL.

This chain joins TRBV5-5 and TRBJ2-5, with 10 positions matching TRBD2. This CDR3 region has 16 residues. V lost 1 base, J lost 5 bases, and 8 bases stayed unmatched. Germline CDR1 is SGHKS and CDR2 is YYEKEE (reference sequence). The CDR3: CASSLKVAGGGETQYF. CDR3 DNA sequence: TGTGCCAGCAGCTTGAAGGTAGCGGGAGGAGGTGAGACCCAGTACTTC.

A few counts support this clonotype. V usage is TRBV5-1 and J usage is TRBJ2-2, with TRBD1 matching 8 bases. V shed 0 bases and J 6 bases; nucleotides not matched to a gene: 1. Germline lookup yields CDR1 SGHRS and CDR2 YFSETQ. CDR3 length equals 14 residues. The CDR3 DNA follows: TGCGCCAGCAGCTTGGAGGGACAGGCCGGGGAGCTGTTTTTT. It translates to CASSLEGQAGELFF. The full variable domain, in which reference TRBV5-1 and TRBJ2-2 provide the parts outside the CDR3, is KAGVTQTPRYLIKTRGQQVTLSCSPISGHRSVSWYQQTPGQGLQFLFEYFSETQRNKGNFPGRFSGRQFSNSRSEMNVSTLELGDSALYLCASSLEGQAGELFFGEGSRLTVL.

CDR3: CSARSVYNEQFF. The CDR3 DNA follows: TGCAGTGCTAGAAGCGTATACAATGAGCAGTTCTTC. The genes are TRBV20-1 and TRBJ2-1, with D uncertain. The germline V and J ends were trimmed by 2 bases and 4 bases, with 6 bases remaining between them. CDR1 is DFQATT and CDR2 is SNEGSKA in the germline V gene (reference sequence). CDR3 length equals 12 residues.

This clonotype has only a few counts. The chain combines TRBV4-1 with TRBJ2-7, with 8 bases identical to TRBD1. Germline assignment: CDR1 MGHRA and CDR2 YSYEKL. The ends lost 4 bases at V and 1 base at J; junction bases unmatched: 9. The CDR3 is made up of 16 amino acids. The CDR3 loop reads CASSLLQGQGSYEQYF. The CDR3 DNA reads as TGCGCCAGCAGCCTCCTCCAAGGACAGGGATCCTACGAGCAGTACTTC.

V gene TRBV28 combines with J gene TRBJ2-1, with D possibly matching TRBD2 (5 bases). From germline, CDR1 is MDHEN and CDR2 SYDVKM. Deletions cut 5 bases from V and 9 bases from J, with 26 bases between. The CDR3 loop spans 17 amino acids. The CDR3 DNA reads TGTGCCAGCAGTGAATCCGGGCCCCTGGGAGTTTCGAGTGAGCAGTTCTTC. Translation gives CASSESGPLGVSSEQFF. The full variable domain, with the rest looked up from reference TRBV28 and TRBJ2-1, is DVKVTQSSRYLVKRTGEKVFLECVQDMDHENMFWYRQDPGLGLRLIYFSYDVKMKEKGDIPEGYSVSREKKERFSLILESASTNQTSMYLCASSESGPLGVSSEQFFGPGTRLTVL.